Below, 9 T cell receptor beta chains from the same sample are listed, as sequenced in a study of control samples from healthy donors and cancer patients. The table came from immunoSEQ multiplex PCR; TCRdb's copy has only in-frame clones and leaves some out. The sample has about 190,000 clones. Sequenced input: blood. The receptors were sampled from a woman aged 30 to 39 in good health.

This rearrangement joins TRBV5-1 to TRBJ1-6; 10 bases are shared with TRBD1. Germline CDR1 is SGHRS and CDR2 is YFSETQ. This CDR3 region has 17 residues. With V trimmed by 0 bases and J by 5 bases, 5 bases remained unmatched. CDR3 sequence (DNA): TGCGCCAGCAGCTTGGGGACAGGGGGACGAGATAATTCACCCCTCCACTTT. It is translated as CASSLGTGGRDNSPLHF.

CDR3 nucleotides: TGTGCCAGCAGTCACAGGTGGGAGACCCAGTACTTC. This translates into CASSHRWETQYF. V usage is TRBV6-2 or TRBV6-3 and J usage is TRBJ2-5; TRBD1 is a possible D gene (5 bases). Between the trimmed V and J ends, which lost 5 bases and 5 bases, there was a span of 9 bases. CDR1 and CDR2 from the germline V gene are MNHEY and SVGEGT. There are 12 residues in the CDR3.

The chain combines TRBV18 with TRBJ1-3; possible D gene TRBD1, 6 bases. Deletions cut 2 bases from V and 0 bases from J, with 14 bases between. The V gene's germline CDR1 is KGHSH and CDR2 LQKENI. This CDR3 is built from 17 residues. CDR3: CASSPMGAASSGNTIYF. The CDR3 nucleotides are TGTGCCAGCTCACCAATGGGGGCAGCGAGCTCTGGAAACACCATATATTTT. Combining the CDR3 with reference TRBV18 and TRBJ1-3 gives the whole variable domain NAGVMQNPRHLVRRRGQEARLRCSPMKGHSHVYWYRQLPEEGLKFMVYLQKENIIDESGMPKERFSAEFPKEGPSILRIQQVVRGDSAAYFCASSPMGAASSGNTIYFGEGSWLTVV.

The chain uses TRBV4-3 and TRBJ2-5; tentative D call: TRBD2 (5 bases). V was clipped by 4 bases and J by 2 bases, with 8 bases between them. Germline loops: CDR1 LGHNA, CDR2 YSLEER. The length of the CDR3 is 13 residues. CDR3 in DNA: TGCGCCAGCAGCCGCGGGCCTCAAGAGACCCAGTACTTC. Translation: CASSRGPQETQYF.

Remarks on this clone: Other nucleotide sequences from this sample produce the same CDR3. Here the CDR3 reads CASSLTGDEQYF. CDR3 nucleotides: TGTGCCAGCAGTTTAACTGGGGACGAGCAGTACTTC. V usage is TRBV28 and J usage is TRBJ2-7; D unclear. Trimming shortened V by 2 bases and J by 5 bases, and 7 bases separated the two germline ends. The CDR3 has 12 amino acids. Germline assignment: CDR1 MDHEN and CDR2 SYDVKM.

The rearrangement links TRBV4-2 to TRBJ2-2; 8 nucleotides agree with TRBD1. Looked up from germline, CDR1 is LGHNA and CDR2 is YNFKEQ. V lost 4 bases and J lost 7; bases outside the gene matches: 11. CDR3 length: 16 amino acids. The CDR3 nucleotides are TGTGCCAGCAGCCGACGACAGGGGCAGGAGGGCGGGGAGCTGTTTTTT. Translated, it gives CASSRRQGQEGGELFF.

This chain's CDR3 is CASVHTEAFF. The CDR3 region has the DNA TGTGCCAGCGTACACACTGAAGCTTTCTTT. The chain links TRBV2 to TRBJ1-1, with no clear D. Trimming removed 8 bases from V and 3 bases from J, with 4 bases in between. Germline V gene lookup returns CDR1 SNHLY and CDR2 FYNNEI. The CDR3 length is 10 residues.

The gene calls are TRBV6-6 and TRBJ1-2; D perhaps matches TRBD1 (5 bases). Per the germline V gene, CDR1 is MNHNY and CDR2 is SVGAGI (reference sequence). This CDR3 comprises 16 residues. With 0 bases removed from V and 4 bases from J, the gap between germline ends came to 15 bases. The CDR3 loop reads CASSYSTPTGTYGYTF. The CDR3 DNA is TGTGCCAGCAGTTACTCTACCCCAACCGGGACCTATGGCTACACCTTC.

This chain links TRBV5-6 with TRBJ1-1; D call uncertain. The CDR3 length is 13 residues. Germline V lookup: CDR1 SGHDT, CDR2 YYEEEE. Trimming left V 1 base short and J 6 bases short, with 10 bases between. The CDR3 nucleotides are TGTGCCAGCAGCTTGTTTTCGTTTGCTGAAGCTTTCTTT. Amino acid sequence: CASSLFSFAEAFF.